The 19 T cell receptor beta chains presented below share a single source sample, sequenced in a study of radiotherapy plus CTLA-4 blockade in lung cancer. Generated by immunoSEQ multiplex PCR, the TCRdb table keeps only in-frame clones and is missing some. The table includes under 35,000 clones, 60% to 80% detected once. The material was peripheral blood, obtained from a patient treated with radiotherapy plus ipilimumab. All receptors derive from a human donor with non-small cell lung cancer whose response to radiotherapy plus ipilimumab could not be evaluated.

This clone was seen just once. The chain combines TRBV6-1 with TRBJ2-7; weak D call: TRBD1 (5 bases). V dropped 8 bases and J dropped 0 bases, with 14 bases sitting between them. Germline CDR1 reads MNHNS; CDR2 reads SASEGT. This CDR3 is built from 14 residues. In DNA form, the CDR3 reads TGTGCCAGCCTAGGAAGGGGCCGCTCCTACGAGCAGTACTTC. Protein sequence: CASLGRGRSYEQYF.

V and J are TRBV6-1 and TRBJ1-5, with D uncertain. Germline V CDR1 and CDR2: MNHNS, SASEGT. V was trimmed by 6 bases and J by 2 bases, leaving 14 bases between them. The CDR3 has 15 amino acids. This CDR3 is CASRRTGSGNQPQHF. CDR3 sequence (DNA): TGTGCCAGCAGAAGGACGGGAAGCGGCAATCAGCCCCAGCATTTT.

As DNA, the CDR3 is TGTGCCAGCAACCGCGACTTGAACACTGAAGCTTTCTTT. Protein product: CASNRDLNTEAFF. The genes are TRBV5-6 and TRBJ1-1; D is ambiguous. This CDR3 is built from 13 residues. V was clipped by 6 bases and J by 0 bases, with 9 bases between them. The germline V gene has CDR1 SGHDT and CDR2 YYEEEE.

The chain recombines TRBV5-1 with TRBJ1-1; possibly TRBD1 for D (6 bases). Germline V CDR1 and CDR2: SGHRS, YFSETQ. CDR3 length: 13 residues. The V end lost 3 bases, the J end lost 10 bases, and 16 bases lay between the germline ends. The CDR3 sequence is CASSSDNGQSAFF. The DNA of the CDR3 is TGCGCCAGCAGCTCGGACAACGGACAGTCAGCTTTCTTT.

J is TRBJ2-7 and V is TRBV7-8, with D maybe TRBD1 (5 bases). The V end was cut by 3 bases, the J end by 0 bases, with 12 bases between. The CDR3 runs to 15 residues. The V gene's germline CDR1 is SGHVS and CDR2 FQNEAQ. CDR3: CASSFGGADSYEQYF. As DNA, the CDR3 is TGTGCCAGCAGCTTCGGTGGGGCGGACTCCTACGAGCAGTACTTC. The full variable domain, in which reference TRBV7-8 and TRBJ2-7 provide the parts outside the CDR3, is GAGVSQSPRYKVAKRGQDVALRCDPISGHVSLFWYQQALGQGPEFLTYFQNEAQLDKSGLPSDRFFAERPEGSVSTLKIQRTQQEDSAVYLCASSFGGADSYEQYFGPGTRLTVT.

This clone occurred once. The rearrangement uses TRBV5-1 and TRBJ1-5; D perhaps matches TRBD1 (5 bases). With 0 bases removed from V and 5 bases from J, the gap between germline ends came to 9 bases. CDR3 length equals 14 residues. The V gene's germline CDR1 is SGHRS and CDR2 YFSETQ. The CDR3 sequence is CASSLGQGHQPQHF. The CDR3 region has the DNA TGCGCCAGCAGCTTGGGGCAGGGTCATCAGCCCCAGCATTTT.

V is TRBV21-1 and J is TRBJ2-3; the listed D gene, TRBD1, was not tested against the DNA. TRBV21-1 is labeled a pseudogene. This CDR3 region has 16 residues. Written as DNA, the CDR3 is TGTGCCAGCAGCACCCTGGGGCAGGGGAGCACAGATACGCAGTATTTT. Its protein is CASSTLGQGSTDTQYF.

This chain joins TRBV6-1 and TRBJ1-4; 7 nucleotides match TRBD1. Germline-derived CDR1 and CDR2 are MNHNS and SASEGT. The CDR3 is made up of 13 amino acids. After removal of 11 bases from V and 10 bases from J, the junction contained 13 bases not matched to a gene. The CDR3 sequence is CAGQTGLGGKLFF. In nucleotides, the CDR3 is TGTGCCGGCCAGACAGGGTTGGGGGGAAAACTGTTTTTT.

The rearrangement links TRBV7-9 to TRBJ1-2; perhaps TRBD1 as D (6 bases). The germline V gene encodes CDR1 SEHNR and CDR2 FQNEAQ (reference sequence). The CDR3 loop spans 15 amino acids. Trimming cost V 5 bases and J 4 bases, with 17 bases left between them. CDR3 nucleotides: TGTGCCAGCAGCCCTGTCGACAGGTTGGGCTATGGCTACACCTTC. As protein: CASSPVDRLGYGYTF.

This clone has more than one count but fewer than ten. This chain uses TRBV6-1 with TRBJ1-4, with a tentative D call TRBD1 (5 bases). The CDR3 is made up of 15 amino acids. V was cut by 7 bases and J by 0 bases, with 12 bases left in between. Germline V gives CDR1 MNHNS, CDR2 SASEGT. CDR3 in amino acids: CASTPGQTTNEKLFF. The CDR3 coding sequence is TGTGCCAGCACCCCCGGACAAACAACTAATGAAAAACTGTTTTTT.

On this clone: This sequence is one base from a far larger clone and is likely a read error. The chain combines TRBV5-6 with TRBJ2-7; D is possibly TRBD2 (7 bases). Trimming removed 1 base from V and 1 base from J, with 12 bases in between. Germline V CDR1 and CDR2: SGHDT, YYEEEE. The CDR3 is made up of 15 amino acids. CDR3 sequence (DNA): TGTGCCAGCAGCTTGTGGGAGGGGGGGTCCTACGAGCAGTACTTC. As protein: CASSLWEGGSYEQYF.

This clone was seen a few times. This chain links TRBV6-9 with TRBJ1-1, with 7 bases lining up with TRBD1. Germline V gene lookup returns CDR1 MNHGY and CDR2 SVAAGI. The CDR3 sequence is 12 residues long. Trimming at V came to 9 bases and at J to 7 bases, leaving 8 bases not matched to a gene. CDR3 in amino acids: CARRQGGNEAFF. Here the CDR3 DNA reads TGTGCCAGAAGACAGGGAGGCAATGAAGCTTTCTTT.

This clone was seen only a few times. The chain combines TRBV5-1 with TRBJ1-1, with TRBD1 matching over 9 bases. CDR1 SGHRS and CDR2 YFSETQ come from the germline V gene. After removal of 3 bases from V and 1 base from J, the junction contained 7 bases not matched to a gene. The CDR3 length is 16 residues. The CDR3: CASSSRTTGGNTEAFF. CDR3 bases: TGCGCCAGCAGCTCCAGGACGACAGGGGGGAACACTGAAGCTTTCTTT. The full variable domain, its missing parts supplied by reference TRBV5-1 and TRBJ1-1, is KAGVTQTPRYLIKTRGQQVTLSCSPISGHRSVSWYQQTPGQGLQFLFEYFSETQRNKGNFPGRFSGRQFSNSRSEMNVSTLELGDSALYLCASSSRTTGGNTEAFFGQGTRLTVV.

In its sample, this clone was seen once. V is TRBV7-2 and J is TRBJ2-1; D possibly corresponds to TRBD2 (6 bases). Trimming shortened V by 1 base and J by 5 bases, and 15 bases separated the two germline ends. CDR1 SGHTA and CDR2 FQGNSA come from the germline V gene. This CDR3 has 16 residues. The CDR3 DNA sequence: TGTGCCAGCAGCTTAGAAGCGGGTCCCCTAAACAATGAGCAGTTCTTC. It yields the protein CASSLEAGPLNNEQFF.

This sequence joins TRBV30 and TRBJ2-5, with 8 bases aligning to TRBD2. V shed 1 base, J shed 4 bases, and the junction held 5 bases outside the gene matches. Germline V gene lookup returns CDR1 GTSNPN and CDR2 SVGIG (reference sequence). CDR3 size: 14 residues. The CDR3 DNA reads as TGTGCCTGGAGTGGGATAAGCGGGAGAGAGACCCAGTACTTC. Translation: CAWSGISGRETQYF.

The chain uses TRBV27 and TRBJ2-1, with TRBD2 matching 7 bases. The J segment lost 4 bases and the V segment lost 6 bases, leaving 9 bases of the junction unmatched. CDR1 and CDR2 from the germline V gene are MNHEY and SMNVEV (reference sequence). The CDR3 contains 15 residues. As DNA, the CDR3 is TGTGCCAGCAGGTTCCGAGGCGGGGGATACAATGAGCAGTTCTTC. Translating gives CASRFRGGGYNEQFF.

The DNA for the CDR3 is TGCGCCAGCAGTGACGGACTATCGAACACCGGGGAGCTGTTTTTT. It is translated as CASSDGLSNTGELFF. The chain is built from TRBV10-2 and TRBJ2-2, with D possibly TRBD2 on 6 matching bases. This CDR3 is 15 amino acids long. Germline loops: CDR1 WSHSY, CDR2 SAAADI. The germline V and J ends were trimmed by 3 bases and 0 bases, with 8 bases remaining between them.

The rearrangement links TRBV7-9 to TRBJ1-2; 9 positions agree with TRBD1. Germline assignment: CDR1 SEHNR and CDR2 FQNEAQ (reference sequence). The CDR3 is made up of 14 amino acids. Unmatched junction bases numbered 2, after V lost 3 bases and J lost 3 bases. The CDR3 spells CASSFRDRDYGYTF. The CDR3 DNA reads TGTGCCAGCAGCTTCCGGGACAGGGACTATGGCTACACCTTC.

In DNA, the CDR3 is TGTGCCAGCAGCCAATCGACTAGCGGGAGTGGTTCCTACAATGAGCAGTTCTTC. Translating gives CASSQSTSGSGSYNEQFF. The chain couples TRBV4-2 to TRBJ2-1; 12 nucleotides align to TRBD2. CDR1 is LGHNA, CDR2 YNFKEQ, per germline. The CDR3 length is 18 residues. V trimming: 2 bases; J trimming: 1 base; junction bases outside the gene matches: 6.